These T cell receptor beta chains were read from a single sample in a study of CD8 T cells in Susac syndrome. Each CDR3 protein gets one entry after TCRdb re-called the immunoSEQ multiplex PCR reads with MiXCR. This table holds just over 150,000 distinct CDR3 sequences, roughly 94% found once. Material for sequencing was CD8+ T cells from PBMCs. Receptor source: a human donor with multiple sclerosis. Each CDR3 is given with its conserved first and last residue. Fields, in order: D gene, J gene, clone size, V gene, CDR3 DNA, CDR3 protein. D genes are given only for firm matches. Clone size is stated in some rows and not others, as once, few, many or a class when expanded.

TRBD1,TRBJ2-3,NA,TRBV20-1,TGCAGTGCTCAAGAGGACAGGACCGCCGGGGATACGCAGTATTTT,CSAQEDRTAGDTQYF
NA,TRBJ1-5,NA,TRBV15,TGTGCCACCAGCAGAGATGGTCGGGAGCCCCAGCATTTT,CATSRDGREPQHF
TRBD1,TRBJ1-5,NA,TRBV20-1,TGCAGTGCTAGGAGACAGGGCCATAGCAATCAGCCCCAGCATTTT,CSARRQGHSNQPQHF
NA,TRBJ2-1,NA,TRBV28,TGTGCCAGCAGTTCCCTCGGCGGCGCAATCTACAATGAGCAGTTCTTC,CASSSLGGAIYNEQFF
NA,TRBJ2-7,NA,TRBV5-1,TGCGCCAGCAGCATGGGATTACTCTACGAGCAGTACTTC,CASSMGLLYEQYF
TRBD1,TRBJ1-5,once,TRBV19,TGTGCCAGTAGTGACCCGTCGAGACAGGGGGCTACAAGCACCCAGCATTTT,CASSDPSRQGATSTQHF
NA,TRBJ2-1,once,TRBV2,TGTGCCAGCAGTAACTGGGACGCCAATGAGCAGTTCTTC,CASSNWDANEQFF
TRBD1,TRBJ1-2,NA,TRBV30,TGTGCCTGGAAGGACAGGAGCTTCTATGGCTACACCTTC,CAWKDRSFYGYTF
NA,TRBJ1-2,NA,TRBV6-6,TGTGCCAGCAGAAAAAAGGACAGCCCCTATGGCTACACCTTC,CASRKKDSPYGYTF
NA,TRBJ2-3,NA,TRBV7-9,TGTGCCAGCAGCTTACGGGGGGCTACAGATACGCAGTATTTT,CASSLRGATDTQYF
NA,TRBJ2-1,NA,TRBV6-2/TRBV6-3,TGTGCCAGCAGTTACTCGTGGGACATCCCCTACAATGAGCAGTTCTTC,CASSYSWDIPYNEQFF
NA,TRBJ1-2,NA,TRBV7-9,TGTGCCAGCAGCTTAGGGGACCCGGAATTCTATGGCTACACCTTC,CASSLGDPEFYGYTF
NA,TRBJ1-1,few,TRBV30,TGTGCCTGGACGGCCTCCTGGAACACTGAAGCTTTCTTT,CAWTASWNTEAFF
NA,TRBJ2-1,NA,TRBV10-3,TGTGCCATCAGTGAGCAGGGGTACAATGAGCAGTTCTTC,CAISEQGYNEQFF
NA,TRBJ1-2,NA,TRBV7-9,TGTGCCAGCAGCTTAGATGTCAGAATCTATGGCTACACCTTC,CASSLDVRIYGYTF
NA,TRBJ2-3,NA,TRBV20-1,TGCAGTGCTAGAGGCGGTGTCGCGCAGTATTTT,CSARGGVAQYF
NA,TRBJ2-7,NA,TRBV4-1,TGCGCCAGCAGCCAAGATTATGGAGCCCCCTACGAGCAGTACTTC,CASSQDYGAPYEQYF
NA,TRBJ2-4,NA,TRBV20-1,TGCAGTGCGGCAGGGTTGGGAGCCAAAAACATTCAGTACTTC,CSAAGLGAKNIQYF
TRBD1,TRBJ2-1,NA,TRBV20-1,TGCAGTGCTAGACCCTCCCGGGACAGGGGCTACAATGAGCAGTTCTTC,CSARPSRDRGYNEQFF
NA,TRBJ2-7,NA,TRBV29-1,TGCAGCGTTGAAGTCCAAATGGGGGTTAATACGAAAAGGCACTTC,CSVEVQMGVNTKRHF
TRBD2,TRBJ2-5,NA,TRBV13,TGTGCCAGCAGCTCCCGGACTAGCGGGGGTCAAGAGACCCAGTACTTC,CASSSRTSGGQETQYF
TRBD1,TRBJ2-3,NA,TRBV12-3/TRBV12-4,TGTGCCAGCAGTTTACAGGGGGTCATAGATACGCAGTATTTT,CASSLQGVIDTQYF
NA,TRBJ2-3,once,TRBV29-1,TGCAGCGTTGTCATCAGCGCTGATACGCAGTATTTT,CSVVISADTQYF
NA,TRBJ2-1,NA,TRBV7-6,TGTGCCAGCAGCCCAACATGGGGCAATGAGCAGTTCTTC,CASSPTWGNEQFF
NA,TRBJ1-2,NA,TRBV30,TGTGCCTGGTACCGGGGTAGAAAGGGCTACACCTTC,CAWYRGRKGYTF